Listed below are T cell receptor beta chains from one sample, sequenced in a study of cytomegalovirus exposure and HLA in healthy donors. The method was immunoSEQ multiplex PCR; TCRdb's version includes in-frame clones alone and lacks a portion of them. The sample contains 150,000 to 180,000 clones, about 88% of which appear only once. The sequencing input was PBMCs. All receptors come from a man between 18 and 35 years old in good health and CMV-seropositive. Each CDR3 is given with its conserved first and last residue. Fields, in order: clone size, D gene, J gene, V gene, CDR3 DNA, CDR3 protein. D genes are given only for firm matches. Part of the rows lack a size; the others show once, few, many or a class for expanded clones.

NA	NA	TRBJ2-7	TRBV18	TGTGCCAGCTCACCCGCTAATCGCGAGCAGTACTTC	CASSPANREQYF
NA	NA	TRBJ1-1	TRBV19	TGTGCCAGTTCTCACCCCAGGGGAGGGCCGGACACTGAAGCTTTCTTT	CASSHPRGGPDTEAFF
NA	TRBD2	TRBJ2-1	TRBV29-1	TGCAGCGTTGGGGCGAGCGGGAGTATTTATGAGCAGTTCTTC	CSVGASGSIYEQFF
many	NA	TRBJ2-5	TRBV11-2	TGTGCCAGCAGCTTAGAGACCGACGCGGGAGAGACCCAGTACTTC	CASSLETDAGETQYF
NA	NA	TRBJ1-1	TRBV6-5	TGTGCCAGCAGTTACTCGAACAGGGTACGGACTGAAGCTTTCTTT	CASSYSNRVRTEAFF
NA	TRBD2	TRBJ2-7	TRBV28	TGTGCCAGCGGGCCTAGCGGTTACCGCGCCTACGAGCAGTACTTC	CASGPSGYRAYEQYF
NA	NA	TRBJ1-5	TRBV6-1	TGTGCCAGCAGTGAGCACAGCCAGGTGAATCAGCCCCAGCATTTT	CASSEHSQVNQPQHF
NA	NA	TRBJ2-3	TRBV7-2	TGTGCCAGCAGCCCGGGGACTTATACGCAGTATTTT	CASSPGTYTQYF
NA	NA	TRBJ2-3	TRBV5-1	TGCGCCAGCAGCTTGGGGACAGCAACAGATACGCAGTATTTT	CASSLGTATDTQYF
once	TRBD1	TRBJ2-6	TRBV4-2	TGTGCCAGCAGCCAAGCGACCGGGACAGGGGTATTTGCTGGGGCCAACGTCCTGACTTTC	CASSQATGTGVFAGANVLTF
few	NA	TRBJ1-2	TRBV11-2	TGTGCCAGCAGCTTAGGGGGGCCGGACTATGGCTACACCTTC	CASSLGGPDYGYTF
NA	TRBD1	TRBJ1-2	TRBV14	TGTGCCAGCAGCCCAGGGGGGACAGGGCCCTTCGATGGCTACACCTTC	CASSPGGTGPFDGYTF
NA	NA	TRBJ2-5	TRBV30	TGTGCCTGGAGTGTACTAACAGGGCAAGAGACCCAGTACTTC	CAWSVLTGQETQYF